These 21 T cell receptor beta chains originate from one sample sequenced in a study of glioma-infiltrating T cells after dendritic cell vaccination. Repertoires were generated with immunoSEQ multiplex PCR, while TCRdb's copy carries only in-frame clones and drops some. The sample shows 100,000 to 120,000 clones, 90% of them seen only once. The time point was: after dendritic cell vaccination, including at tumor progression/relapse. Here the sequenced sample was blood, taken after dendritic cell vaccination. These receptors all come from a human donor with glioblastoma.

With regard to this clone: Other DNA sequences of this sample code for an identical CDR3. The chain carries TRBV19 and TRBJ1-2; 7 bases line up with TRBD1. The CDR3 is made up of 14 amino acids. With 5 bases clipped from V and 2 bases from J, the junction kept 5 bases outside the gene matches. Germline V gene data show CDR1 as LNHDA and CDR2 as SQIVND (reference sequence). The chain's CDR3 is CASSSRTGNYGYTF. The CDR3 DNA sequence: TGTGCCAGTAGTTCCAGGACAGGAAACTATGGCTACACCTTC. Looking up the rest from reference TRBV19 and TRBJ1-2 gives the full variable domain: DGGITQSPKYLFRKEGQNVTLSCEQNLNHDAMYWYRQDPGQGLRLIYYSQIVNDFQKGDIAEGYSVSREKKESFPLTVTSAQKNPTAFYLCASSSRTGNYGYTFGSGTRLTVV.

This CDR3 reads CASSSGLAGETQYF. Here the CDR3 DNA reads TGTGCCAGCAGCTCCGGACTAGCGGGAGAGACCCAGTACTTC. V usage is TRBV7-3 and J usage is TRBJ2-5; 11 bases fit TRBD2. CDR3 size: 14 residues. Germline lookup yields CDR1 SGHTA and CDR2 FQGTGA. The ends lost 4 bases at V and 4 bases at J; junction bases unmatched: 2.

The chain combines TRBV5-4 with TRBJ2-3; 7 bases fit TRBD2. Germline V gene data show CDR1 as SGHNT and CDR2 as YYREEE (reference sequence). Losses at the gene ends were 2 bases for V and 3 bases for J; bases not matched to a gene: 0. The CDR3 is 13 amino acids. DNA of the CDR3: TGTGCCAGCAGCTTTAGCGGGACAGATACGCAGTATTTT. It codes for CASSFSGTDTQYF.

This chain links TRBV11-2 with TRBJ1-2; D is possibly TRBD1 (5 bases). The germline gives CDR1 SGHAT, CDR2 FQNNGV. The CDR3 is 13 residues long. The ends were cut back, 5 bases at V and 3 bases at J, with 10 bases in the middle. The CDR3 protein is CASSPGGDYGYTF. CDR3 sequence (DNA): TGTGCCAGCAGCCCAGGAGGGGACTATGGCTACACCTTC.

This chain links TRBV15 with TRBJ2-1, with a tentative D call TRBD2 (5 bases). Germline CDR1 LNHNV, CDR2 YYDKDF (reference sequence). This CDR3 has 13 amino acids. The V end was cut by 0 bases, the J end by 8 bases, with 8 bases between. CDR3 protein: CATSRDGRDEQFF. The CDR3 nucleotides read TGTGCCACCAGCAGAGATGGGCGGGATGAGCAGTTCTTC.

The chain employs TRBV7-3 and TRBJ2-1; 11 bases map to TRBD2. The junction had 6 bases not matched to a gene; V was cut back by 1 base and J by 4 bases. The V gene's germline CDR1 is SGHTA and CDR2 FQGTGA. This CDR3 has 17 amino acids. CDR3 nucleotides: TGTGCCAGCAGCTTAAACCCCCCTAGCGGGGGGTACAATGAGCAGTTCTTC. Translated, it gives CASSLNPPSGGYNEQFF. The whole variable domain, filled in from reference TRBV7-3 and TRBJ2-1, reads GAGVSQTPSNKVTEKGKYVELRCDPISGHTALYWYRQSLGQGPEFLIYFQGTGAADDSGLPNDRFFAVRPEGSVSTLKIQRTERGDSAVYLCASSLNPPSGGYNEQFFGPGTRLTVL.

The V call is TRBV14, the J call TRBJ2-2; the D gene is possibly TRBD2 (7 bases). The germline gives CDR1 SGHDN, CDR2 FVKESK. The CDR3 extends over 14 amino acids. The V and J ends lost 4 bases and 4 bases respectively, with 10 bases between them. The CDR3 nucleotides are TGTGCCAGCAGCCTGGGAGGGGGCACCGGGGAGCTGTTTTTT. This sequence encodes CASSLGGGTGELFF.

The V gene is TRBV6-5, the J gene TRBJ1-6; TRBD1 might be the D (6 bases). This CDR3 region has 13 residues. Deletions cut 7 bases from V and 10 bases from J, with 14 bases between. CDR1 and CDR2 from the germline V gene are MNHEY and SVGAGI. The CDR3 DNA reads as TGTGCCAGCAATAGGGGGATTGGCTCACCCCTCCACTTT. Protein: CASNRGIGSPLHF.

This clone appeared a few times. The chain joins TRBV6-5 to TRBJ2-1, with 9 bases matching TRBD2. This CDR3 region has 15 residues. V lost 4 bases to trimming and J lost 10 bases; unmatched junction nucleotides: 11. Germline V gives CDR1 MNHEY, CDR2 SVGAGI. CDR3 in amino acids: CASSSLSGGRGEQFF. CDR3 DNA: TGTGCCAGCAGTTCCCTTAGCGGGGGAAGAGGGGAGCAGTTCTTC.

This clone has only one observation. As DNA, the CDR3 is TGTGCCAGCCGAACCGGGACAGCGAACACTGAAGCTTTCTTT. Amino acids: CASRTGTANTEAFF. The chain is built from TRBV11-2 and TRBJ1-1; 7 bases line up with TRBD1. With 8 bases clipped from V and 1 base from J, the junction kept 7 bases outside the gene matches. The germline gives CDR1 SGHAT, CDR2 FQNNGV. This CDR3 contains 14 residues.

The chain joins TRBV18 to TRBJ2-1; TRBD2 agrees at 14 bases. V lost 5 bases and J lost 7; bases outside the gene matches: 4. CDR1 is KGHSH, CDR2 LQKENI, per germline. The CDR3 has 15 residues. CDR3 sequence reads: CASSATSGRGNEQFF. The CDR3 DNA follows: TGTGCCAGCTCAGCGACTAGCGGGAGGGGGAATGAGCAGTTCTTC.

For the CDR3, the DNA is TGCGCCAGCAGCGCGGGACAGGGGAGGCAAGAGACCCAGTACTTC. It is translated as CASSAGQGRQETQYF. The chain uses TRBV5-1 and TRBJ2-5; 10 positions match TRBD1. V shed 4 bases, J shed 2 bases, and the junction held 5 bases outside the gene matches. Per germline, CDR1 SGHRS and CDR2 YFSETQ. This CDR3 comprises 15 residues. Full variable domain (outside the CDR3, taken from reference TRBV5-1 and TRBJ2-5): KAGVTQTPRYLIKTRGQQVTLSCSPISGHRSVSWYQQTPGQGLQFLFEYFSETQRNKGNFPGRFSGRQFSNSRSEMNVSTLELGDSALYLCASSAGQGRQETQYFGPGTRLLVL.

The CDR3 sequence: CASSGQGVSYEQYF. The CDR3 coding sequence is TGCGCCAGCAGCGGACAGGGGGTCTCCTACGAGCAGTACTTC. The chain uses TRBV5-1 and TRBJ2-7; TRBD1 agrees at 10 bases. The CDR3 totals 14 residues. Germline V CDR1 and CDR2: SGHRS, YFSETQ. J lost 0 bases, V lost 4 bases, and 1 base had no gene match. The full variable domain, completed using reference TRBV5-1 and TRBJ2-7, is KAGVTQTPRYLIKTRGQQVTLSCSPISGHRSVSWYQQTPGQGLQFLFEYFSETQRNKGNFPGRFSGRQFSNSRSEMNVSTLELGDSALYLCASSGQGVSYEQYFGPGTRLTVT.

This chain links TRBV27 with TRBJ1-2, with D possibly TRBD1 on 5 matching bases. Germline V lookup: CDR1 MNHEY, CDR2 SMNVEV (reference sequence). Trimming took 2 bases from V and 2 from J, leaving 6 bases between them. CDR3 length equals 13 residues. CDR3 sequence (DNA): TGTGCCAGCAGTTTAGACAGAAACTATGGCTACACCTTC. As protein: CASSLDRNYGYTF.

This chain uses TRBV5-1 with TRBJ1-2, with D hard to call. Germline V gene data show CDR1 as SGHRS and CDR2 as YFSETQ. The V gene lost 0 bases and the J gene lost 8 bases, with 14 bases spanning the gap. CDR3 length equals 14 residues. CDR3 sequence reads: CASSLEAAIGGYTF. The CDR3 coding sequence is TGCGCCAGCAGCTTGGAGGCGGCAATTGGAGGCTACACCTTC.

This chain uses TRBV10-3 with TRBJ2-1; tentatively, D is TRBD2 (6 bases). Germline V gives CDR1 ENHRY, CDR2 SYGVKD. The CDR3 runs to 13 residues. V gave up 7 bases and J gave up 6 bases, with 13 bases separating them. DNA of the CDR3: TGTGCCATCAAGACGGACTACCTCAATGAGCAGTTCTTC. Translation gives CAIKTDYLNEQFF.

The chain employs TRBV6-5 and TRBJ1-1; TRBD1 aligns across 8 bases. With 7 bases clipped from V and 8 bases from J, the junction kept 3 bases outside the gene matches. The length of the CDR3 is 11 residues. The germline gives CDR1 MNHEY, CDR2 SVGAGI. Written as DNA, the CDR3 is TGTGCCAGCATCCGGACAGGGGAAGCTTTCTTT. It encodes CASIRTGEAFF.

The CDR3 protein is CASSVDGREKLFF. For the CDR3, the DNA is TGTGCCAGCAGCGTAGATGGCAGGGAAAAACTGTTTTTT. This rearrangement joins TRBV9 to TRBJ1-4; no reliable D call. This CDR3 is built from 13 residues. The ends were cut back, 0 bases at V and 8 bases at J, with 8 bases in the middle. The germline V gene encodes CDR1 SGDLS and CDR2 YYNGEE.

This sequence joins TRBV9 and TRBJ1-4, with D perhaps TRBD1 (6 bases). Trimming removed 6 bases from V and 1 base from J, with 13 bases in between. The CDR3 is made up of 15 amino acids. Looked up from germline, CDR1 is SGDLS and CDR2 is YYNGEE. CDR3 DNA: TGTGCCAGCAACCTAGGGGGTTTAACTAATGAAAAACTGTTTTTT. It codes for CASNLGGLTNEKLFF.

The chain links TRBV11-1 to TRBJ1-1; D call uncertain. The CDR3 is made up of 14 amino acids. Germline V gene lookup returns CDR1 SGHAT and CDR2 FQDESV (reference sequence). Trimming took off 1 base at V and 1 base at J, with 7 bases between the two ends. DNA of the CDR3: TGTGCCAGCAGCTTAGGCGGCGGGAACACTGAAGCTTTCTTT. This codes for CASSLGGGNTEAFF.

This chain uses TRBV4-1 with TRBJ2-5, with 7 bases identical to TRBD1. From germline, CDR1 is MGHRA and CDR2 YSYEKL. The CDR3 loop spans 17 amino acids. Trimming removed 4 bases from V and 4 bases from J; junction bases left unmatched: 15. CDR3 loop: CASSRTNLLDRRETQYF. The CDR3 DNA follows: TGCGCCAGCAGCCGAACGAACCTCCTGGACAGGAGAGAGACCCAGTACTTC.